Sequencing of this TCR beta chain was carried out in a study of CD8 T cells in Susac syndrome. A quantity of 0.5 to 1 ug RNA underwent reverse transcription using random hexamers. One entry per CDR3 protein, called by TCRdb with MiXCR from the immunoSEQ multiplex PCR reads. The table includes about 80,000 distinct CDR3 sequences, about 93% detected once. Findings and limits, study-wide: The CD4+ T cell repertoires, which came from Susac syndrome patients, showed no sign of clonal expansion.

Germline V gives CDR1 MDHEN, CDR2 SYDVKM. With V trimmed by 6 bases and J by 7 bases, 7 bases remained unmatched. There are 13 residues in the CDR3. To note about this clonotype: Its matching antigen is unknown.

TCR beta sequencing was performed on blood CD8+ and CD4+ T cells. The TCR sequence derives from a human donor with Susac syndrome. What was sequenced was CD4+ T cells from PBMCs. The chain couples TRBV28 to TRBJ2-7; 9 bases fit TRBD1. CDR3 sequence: CASRSQGAGEQYF. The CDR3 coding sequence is TGTGCCAGCAGATCACAGGGGGCGGGGGAGCAGTACTTC.